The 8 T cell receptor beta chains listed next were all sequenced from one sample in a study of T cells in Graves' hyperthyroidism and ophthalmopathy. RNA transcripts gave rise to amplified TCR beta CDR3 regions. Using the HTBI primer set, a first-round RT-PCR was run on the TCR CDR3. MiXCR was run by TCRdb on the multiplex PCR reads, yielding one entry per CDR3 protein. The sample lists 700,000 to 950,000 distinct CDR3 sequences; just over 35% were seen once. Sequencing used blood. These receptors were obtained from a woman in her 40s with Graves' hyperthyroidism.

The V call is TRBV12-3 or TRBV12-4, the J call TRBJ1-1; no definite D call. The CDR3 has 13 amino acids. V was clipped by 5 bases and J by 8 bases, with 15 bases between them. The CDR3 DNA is TGTGCCAGCAGTCCAGCAACAGCCACGGAAGCTTTCTTT. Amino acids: CASSPATATEAFF.

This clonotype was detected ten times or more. CDR3 nucleotide sequence: TGCGCCAGCAGCCAAGAAAACACTGAAGCTTTCTTT. Encoded protein: CASSQENTEAFF. The J gene is TRBJ1-1, the V gene TRBV4-3; D gene uncertain. CDR3 size: 12 residues. Trimming pared 0 bases from V and 2 bases from J, leaving 1 base between. Germline loops: CDR1 LGHNA, CDR2 YSLEER.

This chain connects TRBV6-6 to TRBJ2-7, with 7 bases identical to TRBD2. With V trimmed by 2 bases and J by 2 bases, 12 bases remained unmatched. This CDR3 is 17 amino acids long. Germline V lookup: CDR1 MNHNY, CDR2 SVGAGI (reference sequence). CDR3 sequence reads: CASSYGGRVLLTYEQYF. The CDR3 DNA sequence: TGTGCCAGCAGTTACGGCGGGAGAGTTCTTCTGACCTACGAGCAGTACTTC.

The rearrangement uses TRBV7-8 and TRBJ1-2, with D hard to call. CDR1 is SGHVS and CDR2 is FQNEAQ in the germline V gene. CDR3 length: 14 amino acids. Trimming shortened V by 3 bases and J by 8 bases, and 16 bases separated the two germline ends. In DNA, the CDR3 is TGTGCCAGCAGCTTGGTGCTCGGGCCGGAAGGCTACACCTTC. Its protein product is CASSLVLGPEGYTF.

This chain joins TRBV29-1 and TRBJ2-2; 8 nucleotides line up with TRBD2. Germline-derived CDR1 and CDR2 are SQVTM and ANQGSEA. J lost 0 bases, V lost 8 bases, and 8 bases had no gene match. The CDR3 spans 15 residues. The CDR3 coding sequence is TGCAGCTTGATGGCACTAGCGGCGAACACCGGGGAGCTGTTTTTT. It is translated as CSLMALAANTGELFF.

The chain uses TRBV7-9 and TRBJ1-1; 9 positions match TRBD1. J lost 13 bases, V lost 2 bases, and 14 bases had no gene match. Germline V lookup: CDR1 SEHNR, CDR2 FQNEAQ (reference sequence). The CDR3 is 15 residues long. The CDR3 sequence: CASSLNGQGRDHCFF. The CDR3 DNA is TGTGCCAGCAGCTTAAATGGACAGGGGCGGGACCATTGTTTCTTT.

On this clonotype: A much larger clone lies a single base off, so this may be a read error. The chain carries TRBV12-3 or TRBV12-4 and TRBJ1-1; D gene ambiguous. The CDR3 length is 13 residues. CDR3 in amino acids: CASNLLSVSEALF. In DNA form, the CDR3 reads TGTGCCAGCAACCTGCTTTCGGTGTCTGAAGCTCTCTTT.

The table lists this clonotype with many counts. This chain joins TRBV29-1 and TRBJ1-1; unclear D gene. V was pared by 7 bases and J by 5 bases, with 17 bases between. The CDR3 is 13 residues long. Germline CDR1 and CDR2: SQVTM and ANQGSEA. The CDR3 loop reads CSAQTTQGTEAFF. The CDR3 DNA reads TGCAGCGCCCAGACTACCCAAGGGACTGAAGCTTTCTTT.